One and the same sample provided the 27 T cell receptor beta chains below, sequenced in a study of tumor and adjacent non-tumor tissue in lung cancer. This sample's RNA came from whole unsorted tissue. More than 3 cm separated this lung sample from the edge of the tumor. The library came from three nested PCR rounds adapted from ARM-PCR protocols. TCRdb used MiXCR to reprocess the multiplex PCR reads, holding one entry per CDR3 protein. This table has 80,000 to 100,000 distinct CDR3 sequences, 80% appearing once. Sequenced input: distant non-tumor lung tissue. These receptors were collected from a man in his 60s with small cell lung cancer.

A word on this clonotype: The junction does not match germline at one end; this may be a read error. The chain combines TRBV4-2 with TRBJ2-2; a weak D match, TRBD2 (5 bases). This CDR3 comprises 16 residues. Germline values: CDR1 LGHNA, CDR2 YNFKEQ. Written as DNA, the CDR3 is TGTGTCAGCAGTCGAGAACTGAGGGCCAACACCGGGGAGCTGTTTTTT. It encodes CVSSRELRANTGELFF.

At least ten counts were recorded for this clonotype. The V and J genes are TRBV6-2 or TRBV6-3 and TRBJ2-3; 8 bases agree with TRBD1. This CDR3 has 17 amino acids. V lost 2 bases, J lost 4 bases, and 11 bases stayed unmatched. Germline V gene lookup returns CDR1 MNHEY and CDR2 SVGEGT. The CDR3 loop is CASSYLLSDRAADTQYF. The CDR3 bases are TGTGCCAGCAGTTACCTCTTATCGGACAGGGCGGCAGATACGCAGTATTTT.

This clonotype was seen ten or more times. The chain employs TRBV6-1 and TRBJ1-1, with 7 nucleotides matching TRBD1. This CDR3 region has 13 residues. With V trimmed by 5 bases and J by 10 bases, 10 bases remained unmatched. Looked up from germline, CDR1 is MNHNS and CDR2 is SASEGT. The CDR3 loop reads CASSIDRDVSAFF. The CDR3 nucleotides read TGTGCCAGCAGTATTGACAGGGACGTGTCAGCTTTCTTT.

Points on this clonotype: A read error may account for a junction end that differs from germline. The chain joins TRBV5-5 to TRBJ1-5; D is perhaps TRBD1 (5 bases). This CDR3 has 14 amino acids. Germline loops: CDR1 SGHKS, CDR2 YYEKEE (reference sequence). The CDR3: CTSSRLGDVQPQHF. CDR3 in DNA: TGTACCAGCAGCCGATTAGGGGACGTACAGCCCCAGCATTTT.

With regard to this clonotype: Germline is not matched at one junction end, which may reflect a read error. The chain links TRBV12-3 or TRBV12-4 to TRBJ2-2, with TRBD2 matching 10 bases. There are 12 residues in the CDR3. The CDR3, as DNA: TGCGCCAGCAGTTTAGAACTAGCGGGAACGTTTTTT. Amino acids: CASSLELAGTFF.

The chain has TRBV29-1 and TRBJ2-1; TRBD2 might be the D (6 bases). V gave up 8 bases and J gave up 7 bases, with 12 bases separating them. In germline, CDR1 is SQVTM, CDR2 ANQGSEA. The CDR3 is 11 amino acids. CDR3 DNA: TGCAGCTTAGCTAGCGCGAATGAGCAGTTCTTC. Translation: CSLASANEQFF.

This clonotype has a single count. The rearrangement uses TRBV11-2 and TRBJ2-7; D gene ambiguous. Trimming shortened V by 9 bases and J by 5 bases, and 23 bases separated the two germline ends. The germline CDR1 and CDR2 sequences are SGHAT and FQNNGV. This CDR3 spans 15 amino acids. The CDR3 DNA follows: TGTGCCAGTAGCATTCCAACGATAGTCCGTAACGAGCAGTACTTC. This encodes CASSIPTIVRNEQYF.

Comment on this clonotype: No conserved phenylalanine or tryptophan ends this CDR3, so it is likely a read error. The CDR3 reads CGSSLEAGLIEQFS. CDR3 nucleotides: TGTGGCAGCAGCTTAGAGGCAGGGTTGATTGAGCAGTTCTCC. The J gene is TRBJ2-1, the V gene TRBV11-2; tentative D call: TRBD1 (5 bases). The CDR3 extends over 14 amino acids. Germline CDR1 reads SGHAT; CDR2 reads FQNNGV.

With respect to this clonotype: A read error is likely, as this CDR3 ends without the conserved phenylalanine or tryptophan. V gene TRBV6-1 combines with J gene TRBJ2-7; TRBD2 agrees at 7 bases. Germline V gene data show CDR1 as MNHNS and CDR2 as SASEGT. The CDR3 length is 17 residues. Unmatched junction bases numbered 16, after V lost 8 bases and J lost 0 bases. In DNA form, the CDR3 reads TGTGCCAGCGGCGCGAGCCAACTAGCGCCGAGCTCCTACGAGCAGTACCTC. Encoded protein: CASGASQLAPSSYEQYL.

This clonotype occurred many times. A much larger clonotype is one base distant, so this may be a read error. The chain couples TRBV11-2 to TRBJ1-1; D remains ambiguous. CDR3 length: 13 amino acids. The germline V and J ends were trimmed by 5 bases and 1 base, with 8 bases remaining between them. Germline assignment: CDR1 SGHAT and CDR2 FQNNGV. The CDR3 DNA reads TGTGCCAGCAGCCAGAACAGGAACACTGAAGCTTTCTTT. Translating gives CASSQNRNTEAFF.

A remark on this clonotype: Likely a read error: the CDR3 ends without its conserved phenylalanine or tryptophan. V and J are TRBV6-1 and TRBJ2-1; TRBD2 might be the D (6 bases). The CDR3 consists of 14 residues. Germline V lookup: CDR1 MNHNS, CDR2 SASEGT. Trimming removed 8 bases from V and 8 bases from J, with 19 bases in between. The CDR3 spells CASAGSGLCDEQFS. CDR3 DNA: TGTGCCAGCGCCGGCAGCGGGCTTTGCGATGAGCAGTTCTCC.

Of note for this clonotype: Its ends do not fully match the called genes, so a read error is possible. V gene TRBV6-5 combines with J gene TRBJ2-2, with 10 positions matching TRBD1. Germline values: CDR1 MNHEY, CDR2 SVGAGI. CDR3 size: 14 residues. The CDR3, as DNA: TGTGTCAGCAGTTCGGGACAGGGGACCGGGGAACTGTTTTTT. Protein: CVSSSGQGTGELFF.

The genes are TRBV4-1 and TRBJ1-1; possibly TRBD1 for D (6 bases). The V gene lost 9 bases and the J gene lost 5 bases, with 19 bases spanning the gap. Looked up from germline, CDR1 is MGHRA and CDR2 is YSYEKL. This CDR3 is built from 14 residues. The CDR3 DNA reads TGCGCCAGAATCCAACAGCAGGGGAGTACTGAAGCTTTCTTT. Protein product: CARIQQQGSTEAFF.

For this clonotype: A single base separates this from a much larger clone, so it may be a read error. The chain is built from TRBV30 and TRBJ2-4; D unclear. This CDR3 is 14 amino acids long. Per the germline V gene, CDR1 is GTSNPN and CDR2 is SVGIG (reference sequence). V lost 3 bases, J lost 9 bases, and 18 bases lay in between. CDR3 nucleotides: TGTGCCTGGAGCGCTATGACCCCAGGAACCATTCAGTACTTC. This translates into CAWSAMTPGTIQYF. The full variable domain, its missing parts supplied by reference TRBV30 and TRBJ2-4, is SQTIHQWPATLVQPVGSPLSLECTVEGTSNPNLYWYRQAAGRGLQLLFYSVGIGQISSEVPQNLSASRPQDRQFILSSKKLLLSDSGFYLCAWSAMTPGTIQYFGAGTRLSVL.

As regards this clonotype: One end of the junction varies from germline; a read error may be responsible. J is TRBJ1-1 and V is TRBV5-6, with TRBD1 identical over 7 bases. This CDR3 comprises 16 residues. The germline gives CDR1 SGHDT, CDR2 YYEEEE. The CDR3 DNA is TGTGCCAGCAGCTTGGCCTCCGGGACAGCGAAGGCTGAAGCCTTCTTT. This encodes CASSLASGTAKAEAFF. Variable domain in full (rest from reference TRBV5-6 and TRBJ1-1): DAGVTQSPTHLIKTRGQQVTLRCSPKSGHDTVSWYQQALGQGPQFIFQYYEEEERQRGNFPDRFSGHQFPNYSSELNVNALLLGDSALYLCASSLASGTAKAEAFFGQGTRLTVV.

This CDR3 is CASSLVQSYNKEFF. The CDR3 coding sequence is TGTGCCAGCAGTTTAGTACAGTCCTACAATAAGGAGTTCTTC. The chain combines TRBV12-3 or TRBV12-4 with TRBJ2-1; D unclear. This CDR3 spans 14 amino acids. V lost 1 base and J lost 14, with 18 bases in between.

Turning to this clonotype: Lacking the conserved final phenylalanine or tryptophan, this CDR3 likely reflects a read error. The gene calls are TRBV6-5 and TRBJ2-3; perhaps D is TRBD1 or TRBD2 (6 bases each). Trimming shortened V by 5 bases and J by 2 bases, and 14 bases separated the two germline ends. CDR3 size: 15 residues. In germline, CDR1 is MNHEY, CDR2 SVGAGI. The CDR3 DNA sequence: TGTGCCAGCAGTGGTCGGGGGCATCTCACAGATACGCAGTATGTT. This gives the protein CASSGRGHLTDTQYV.

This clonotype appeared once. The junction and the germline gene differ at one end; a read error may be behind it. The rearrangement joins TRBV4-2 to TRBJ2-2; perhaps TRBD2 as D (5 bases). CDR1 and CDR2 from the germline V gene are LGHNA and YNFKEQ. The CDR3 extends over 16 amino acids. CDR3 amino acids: CDSSQDLRANTKEMFF. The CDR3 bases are TGTGACAGCAGCCAAGATCTGAGGGCCAACACCAAGGAGATGTTTTTT.

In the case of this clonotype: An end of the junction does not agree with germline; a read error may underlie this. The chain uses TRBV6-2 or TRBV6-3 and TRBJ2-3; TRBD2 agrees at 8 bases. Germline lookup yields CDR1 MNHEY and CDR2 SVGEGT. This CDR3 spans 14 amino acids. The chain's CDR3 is CAAGLEEPTDTQYF. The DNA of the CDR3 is TGTGCCGCGGGACTAGAGGAGCCCACAGATACACAGTATTTT.

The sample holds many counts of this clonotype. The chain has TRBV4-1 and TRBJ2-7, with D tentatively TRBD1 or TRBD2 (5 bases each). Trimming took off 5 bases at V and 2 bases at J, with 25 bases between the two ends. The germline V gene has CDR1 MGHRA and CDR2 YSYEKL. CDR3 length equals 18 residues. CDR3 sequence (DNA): TGCGCCAGCAGCGGCCGGGACCGGCGGTCGATCTCTCCCTACGAGCAGTACGTC. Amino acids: CASSGRDRRSISPYEQYV.

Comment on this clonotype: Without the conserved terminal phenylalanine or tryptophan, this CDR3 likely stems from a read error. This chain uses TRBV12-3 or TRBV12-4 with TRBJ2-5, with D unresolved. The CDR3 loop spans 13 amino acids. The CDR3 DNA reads TGTGCCAACAGTTCTAAATCCGGGGAGACCCAGTACTTA. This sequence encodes CANSSKSGETQYL.

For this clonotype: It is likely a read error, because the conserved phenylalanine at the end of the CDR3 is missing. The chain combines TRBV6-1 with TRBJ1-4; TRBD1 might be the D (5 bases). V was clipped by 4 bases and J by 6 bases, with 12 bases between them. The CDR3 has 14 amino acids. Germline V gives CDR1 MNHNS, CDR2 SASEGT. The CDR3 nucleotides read TGTGCCAGCAGTGGATGGGGGGAGGATGAAAAACTGTTTATT. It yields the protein CASSGWGEDEKLFI.

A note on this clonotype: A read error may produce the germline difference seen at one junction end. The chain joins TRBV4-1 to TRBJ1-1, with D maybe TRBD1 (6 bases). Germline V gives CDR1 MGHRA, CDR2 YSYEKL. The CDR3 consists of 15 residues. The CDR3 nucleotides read TGCGCCAGCAGCCCACAGTTGGGGGCGAATACTGAAGCTATATTT. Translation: CASSPQLGANTEAIF.

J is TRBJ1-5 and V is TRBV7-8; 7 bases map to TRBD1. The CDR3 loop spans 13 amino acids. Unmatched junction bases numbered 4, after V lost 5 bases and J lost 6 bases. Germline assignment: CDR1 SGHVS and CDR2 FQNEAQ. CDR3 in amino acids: CASSSDRVQPQHF. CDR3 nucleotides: TGTGCCAGCAGCAGCGACAGGGTTCAGCCCCAGCATTTT.

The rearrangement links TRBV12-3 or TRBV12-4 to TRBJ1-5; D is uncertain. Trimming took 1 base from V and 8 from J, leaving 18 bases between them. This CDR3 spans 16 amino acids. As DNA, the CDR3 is TGTGCCAGCAGTTTAGACTCCGGGATAGGGAATAAGCCCCAGCATTTT. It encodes CASSLDSGIGNKPQHF.

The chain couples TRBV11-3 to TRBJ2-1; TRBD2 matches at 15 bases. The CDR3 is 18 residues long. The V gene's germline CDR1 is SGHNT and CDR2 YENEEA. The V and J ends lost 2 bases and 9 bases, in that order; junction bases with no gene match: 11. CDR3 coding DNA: TGTGCCAGCAGCTTAAATGGCGTGGGACTAGCGGGAGGAGGTGAGCAGTTCTTC. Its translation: CASSLNGVGLAGGGEQFF.

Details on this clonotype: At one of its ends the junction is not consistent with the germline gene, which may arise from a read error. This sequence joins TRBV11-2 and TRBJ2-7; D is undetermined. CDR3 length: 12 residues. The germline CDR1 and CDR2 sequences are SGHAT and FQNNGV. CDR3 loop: CARSSAYGEQYF. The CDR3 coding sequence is TGTGCCAGGAGCTCGGCCTATGGCGAGCAGTACTTC.